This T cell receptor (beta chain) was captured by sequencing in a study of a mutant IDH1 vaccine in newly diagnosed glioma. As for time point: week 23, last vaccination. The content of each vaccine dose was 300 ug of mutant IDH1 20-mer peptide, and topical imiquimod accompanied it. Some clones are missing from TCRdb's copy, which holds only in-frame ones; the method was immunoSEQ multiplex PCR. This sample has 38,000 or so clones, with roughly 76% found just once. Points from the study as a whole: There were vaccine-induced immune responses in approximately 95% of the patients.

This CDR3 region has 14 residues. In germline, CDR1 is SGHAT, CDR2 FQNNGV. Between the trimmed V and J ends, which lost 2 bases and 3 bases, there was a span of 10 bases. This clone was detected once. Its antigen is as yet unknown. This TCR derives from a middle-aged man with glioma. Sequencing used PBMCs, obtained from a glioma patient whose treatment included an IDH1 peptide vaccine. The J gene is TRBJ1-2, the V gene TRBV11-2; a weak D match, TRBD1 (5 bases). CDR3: CASSLWLGDYGYTF. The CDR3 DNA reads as TGTGCCAGCAGCTTATGGCTAGGGGACTATGGCTACACCTTC.